The sequence of this T cell receptor (beta chain) was determined in a study of blood T cell repertoires in COVID-19. At the level of the study: The samples span acute and convalescent COVID-19 from the United States, Italy and Spain. PBMCs, B-cell-depleted T cells, or T cells provided the cDNA or gDNA that made up the material.

As handled by the study authors: Estimation of nucleated cell counts relied on the amplification of reference gene primers. This table comes from immunoSEQ multiplex PCR, and its TCRdb copy is limited to in-frame clones, with some not included. V and J calls and clone size are given by that table; D and trimming were obtained from the DNA. The repertoire holds 200,000 to 250,000 clones, with around nine tenths as singletons. This CDR3 is built from 17 residues. Germline V lookup: CDR1 LNHDA, CDR2 SQIVND (reference sequence). V shed 6 bases, J shed 6 bases, and the junction held 15 bases outside the gene matches.

This rearrangement joins TRBV19 to TRBJ1-1, with TRBD1 matching 11 bases. Source material: peripheral blood. The receptor comes from a man aged 60 to 75 who had recovered from COVID-19. DNA for the CDR3: TGTGCCAGTAGGACCATCGTGGCGGGACAGGGGGGTCCTGAAGCTTTCTTT. As protein: CASRTIVAGQGGPEAFF. Using reference TRBV19 and TRBJ1-1 for the parts outside the CDR3, the full variable domain is DGGITQSPKYLFRKEGQNVTLSCEQNLNHDAMYWYRQDPGQGLRLIYYSQIVNDFQKGDIAEGYSVSREKKESFPLTVTSAQKNPTAFYLCASRTIVAGQGGPEAFFGQGTRLTVV.